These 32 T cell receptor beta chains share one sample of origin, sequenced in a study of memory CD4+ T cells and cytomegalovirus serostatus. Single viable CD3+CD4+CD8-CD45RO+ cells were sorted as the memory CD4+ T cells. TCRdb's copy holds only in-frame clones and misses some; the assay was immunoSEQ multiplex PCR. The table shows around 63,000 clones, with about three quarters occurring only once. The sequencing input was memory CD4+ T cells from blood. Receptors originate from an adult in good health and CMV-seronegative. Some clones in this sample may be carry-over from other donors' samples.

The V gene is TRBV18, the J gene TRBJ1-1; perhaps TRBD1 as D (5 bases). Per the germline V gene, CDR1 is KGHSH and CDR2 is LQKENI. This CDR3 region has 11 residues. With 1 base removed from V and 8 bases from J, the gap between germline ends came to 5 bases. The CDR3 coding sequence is TGTGCCAGCTCACCACAGGGGGAAGCTTTCTTT. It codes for CASSPQGEAFF.

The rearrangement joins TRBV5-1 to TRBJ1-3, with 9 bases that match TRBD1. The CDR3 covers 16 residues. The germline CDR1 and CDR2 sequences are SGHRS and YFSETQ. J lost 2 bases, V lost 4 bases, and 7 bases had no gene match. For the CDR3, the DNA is TGCGCCAGCAGCCCGGGACAGGGCTGGCCTGGAAACACCATATATTTT. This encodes CASSPGQGWPGNTIYF.

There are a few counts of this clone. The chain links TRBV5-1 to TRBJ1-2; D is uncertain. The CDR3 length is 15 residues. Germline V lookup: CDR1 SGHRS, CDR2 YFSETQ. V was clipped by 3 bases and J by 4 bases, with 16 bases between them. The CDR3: CASSSGARTSYGYTF. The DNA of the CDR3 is TGCGCCAGCAGCTCCGGCGCCAGGACGAGCTATGGCTACACCTTC.

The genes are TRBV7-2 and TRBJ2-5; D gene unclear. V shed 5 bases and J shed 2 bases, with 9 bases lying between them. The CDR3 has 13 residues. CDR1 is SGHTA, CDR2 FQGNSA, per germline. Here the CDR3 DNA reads TGTGCCAGCAGCCGGGCCTTTCAAGAGACCCAGTACTTC. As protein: CASSRAFQETQYF.

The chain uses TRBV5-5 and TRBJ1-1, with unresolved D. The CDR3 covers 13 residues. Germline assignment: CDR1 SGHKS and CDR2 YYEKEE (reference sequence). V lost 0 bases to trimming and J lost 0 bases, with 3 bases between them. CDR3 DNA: TGTGCCAGCAGCTTGGGAGTGAACACTGAAGCTTTCTTT. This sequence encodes CASSLGVNTEAFF.

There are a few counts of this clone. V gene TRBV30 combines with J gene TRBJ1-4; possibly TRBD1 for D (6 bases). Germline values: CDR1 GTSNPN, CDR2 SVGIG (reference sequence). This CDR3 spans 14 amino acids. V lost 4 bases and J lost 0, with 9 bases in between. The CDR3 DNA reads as TGTGCCTGGAATCAGGGGCCAACTAATGAAAAACTGTTTTTT. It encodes CAWNQGPTNEKLFF.

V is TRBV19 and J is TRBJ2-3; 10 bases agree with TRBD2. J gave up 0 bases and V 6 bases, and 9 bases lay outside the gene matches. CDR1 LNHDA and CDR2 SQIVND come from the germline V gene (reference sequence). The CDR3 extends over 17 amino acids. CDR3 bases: TGTGCCAGTAGGAAAACTAGCGGGATTACTAGCACAGATACGCAGTATTTT. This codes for CASRKTSGITSTDTQYF.

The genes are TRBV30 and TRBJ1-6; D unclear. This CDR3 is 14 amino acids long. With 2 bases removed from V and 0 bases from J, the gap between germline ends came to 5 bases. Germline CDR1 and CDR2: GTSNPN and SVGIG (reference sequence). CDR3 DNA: TGTGCCTGGAGTTATGGCTCCTATAATTCACCCCTCCACTTT. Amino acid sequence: CAWSYGSYNSPLHF. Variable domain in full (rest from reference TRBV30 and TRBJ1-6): SQTIHQWPATLVQPVGSPLSLECTVEGTSNPNLYWYRQAAGRGLQLLFYSVGIGQISSEVPQNLSASRPQDRQFILSSKKLLLSDSGFYLCAWSYGSYNSPLHFGNGTRLTVT.

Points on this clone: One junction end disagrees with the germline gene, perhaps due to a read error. The chain's CDR3 is CVSSQGQGASDTQYF. The CDR3 DNA reads as TGCGTCAGCAGCCAAGGACAGGGGGCGTCGGATACGCAGTATTTT. The chain couples TRBV4-1 to TRBJ2-3; TRBD1 matches at 11 bases. The V gene's germline CDR1 is MGHRA and CDR2 YSYEKL. The CDR3 contains 15 residues.

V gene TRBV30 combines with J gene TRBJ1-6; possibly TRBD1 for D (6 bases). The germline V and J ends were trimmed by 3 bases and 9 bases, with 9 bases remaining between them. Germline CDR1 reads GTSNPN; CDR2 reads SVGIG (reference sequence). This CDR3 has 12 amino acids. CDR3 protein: CAWRGGRSPLHF. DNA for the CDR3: TGTGCCTGGAGAGGGGGGCGTTCACCCCTCCACTTT.

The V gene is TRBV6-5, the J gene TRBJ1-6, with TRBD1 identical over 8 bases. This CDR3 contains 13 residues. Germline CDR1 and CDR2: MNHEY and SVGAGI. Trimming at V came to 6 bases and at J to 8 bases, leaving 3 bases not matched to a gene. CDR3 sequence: CASRTGVDSPLHF. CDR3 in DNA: TGTGCCAGCAGGACAGGGGTAGATTCACCCCTCCACTTT.

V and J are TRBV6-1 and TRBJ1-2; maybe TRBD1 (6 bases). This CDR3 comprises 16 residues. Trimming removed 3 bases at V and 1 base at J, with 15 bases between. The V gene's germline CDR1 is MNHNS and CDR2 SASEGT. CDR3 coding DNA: TGTGCCAGCAGTGATCGTGACAGGCCCCTTAACTATGGCTACACCTTC. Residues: CASSDRDRPLNYGYTF.

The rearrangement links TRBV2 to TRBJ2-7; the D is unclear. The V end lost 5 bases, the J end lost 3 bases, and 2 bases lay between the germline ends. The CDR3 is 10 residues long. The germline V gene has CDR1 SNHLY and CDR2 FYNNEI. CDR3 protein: CASSNYEQYF. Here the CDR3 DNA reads TGTGCCAGCAGTAACTACGAGCAGTACTTC.

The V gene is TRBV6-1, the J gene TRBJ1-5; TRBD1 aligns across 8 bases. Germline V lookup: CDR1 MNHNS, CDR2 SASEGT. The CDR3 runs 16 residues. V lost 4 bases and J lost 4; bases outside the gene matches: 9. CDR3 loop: CASSGGTGRTNQPQHF. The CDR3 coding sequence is TGTGCCAGCAGTGGTGGGACAGGACGTACGAATCAGCCCCAGCATTTT.

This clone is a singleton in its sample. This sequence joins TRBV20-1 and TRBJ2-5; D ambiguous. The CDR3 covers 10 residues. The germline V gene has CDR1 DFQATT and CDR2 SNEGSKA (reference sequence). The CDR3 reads CRQPQETQYF. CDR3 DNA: TGCCGGCAACCGCAAGAGACCCAGTACTTC.

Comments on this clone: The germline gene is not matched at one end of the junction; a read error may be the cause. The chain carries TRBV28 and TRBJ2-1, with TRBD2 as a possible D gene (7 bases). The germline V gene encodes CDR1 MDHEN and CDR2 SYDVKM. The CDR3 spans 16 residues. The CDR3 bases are TGTGCCAGCACTTTAGAAGGGGGGGCCGGGTACAATGAGCAGTTCTTC. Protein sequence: CASTLEGGAGYNEQFF.

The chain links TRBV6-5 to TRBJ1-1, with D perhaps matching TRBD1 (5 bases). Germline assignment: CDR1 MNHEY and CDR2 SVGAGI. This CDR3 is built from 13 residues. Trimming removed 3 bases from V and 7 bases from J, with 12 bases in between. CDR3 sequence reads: CASSYAREDEAFF. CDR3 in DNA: TGTGCCAGCAGTTATGCCAGGGAAGATGAAGCTTTCTTT.

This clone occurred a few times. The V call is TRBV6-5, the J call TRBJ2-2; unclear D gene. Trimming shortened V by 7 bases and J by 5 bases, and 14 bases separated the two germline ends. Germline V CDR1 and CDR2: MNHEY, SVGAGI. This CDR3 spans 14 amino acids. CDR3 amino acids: CASNPSEQTGELFF. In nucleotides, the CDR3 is TGTGCCAGCAATCCGTCCGAACAAACCGGGGAGCTGTTTTTT.

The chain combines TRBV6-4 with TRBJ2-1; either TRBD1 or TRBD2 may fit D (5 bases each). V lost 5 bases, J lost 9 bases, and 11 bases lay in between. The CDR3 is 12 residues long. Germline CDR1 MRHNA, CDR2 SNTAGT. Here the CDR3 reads CASSLTGREQFF. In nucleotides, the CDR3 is TGTGCCAGCAGTCTAACGGGGCGTGAGCAGTTCTTC.

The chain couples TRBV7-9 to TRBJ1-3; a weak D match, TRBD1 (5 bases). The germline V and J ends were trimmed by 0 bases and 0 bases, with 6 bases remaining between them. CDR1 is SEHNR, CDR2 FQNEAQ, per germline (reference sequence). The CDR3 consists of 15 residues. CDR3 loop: CASSLAGVSGNTIYF. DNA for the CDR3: TGTGCCAGCAGCTTAGCAGGGGTCTCTGGAAACACCATATATTTT.

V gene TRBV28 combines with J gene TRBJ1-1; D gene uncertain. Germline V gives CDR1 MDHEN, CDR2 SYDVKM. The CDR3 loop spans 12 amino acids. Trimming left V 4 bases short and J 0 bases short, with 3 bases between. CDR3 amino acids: CASSWLNTEAFF. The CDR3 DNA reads TGTGCCAGCAGTTGGCTGAACACTGAAGCTTTCTTT.

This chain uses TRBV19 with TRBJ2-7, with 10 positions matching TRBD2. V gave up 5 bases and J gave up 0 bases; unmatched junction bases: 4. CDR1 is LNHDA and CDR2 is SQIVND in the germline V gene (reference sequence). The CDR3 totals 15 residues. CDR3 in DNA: TGTGCCAGTAGTCAACTAGCGGGGAGCTCCTACGAGCAGTACTTC. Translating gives CASSQLAGSSYEQYF.

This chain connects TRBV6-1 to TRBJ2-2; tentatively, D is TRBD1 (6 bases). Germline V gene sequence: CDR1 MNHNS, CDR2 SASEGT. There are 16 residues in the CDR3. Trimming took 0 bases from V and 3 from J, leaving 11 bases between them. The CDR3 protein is CASSEAGTRYTGELFF. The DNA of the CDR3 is TGTGCCAGCAGTGAAGCCGGGACAAGATACACCGGGGAGCTGTTTTTT.

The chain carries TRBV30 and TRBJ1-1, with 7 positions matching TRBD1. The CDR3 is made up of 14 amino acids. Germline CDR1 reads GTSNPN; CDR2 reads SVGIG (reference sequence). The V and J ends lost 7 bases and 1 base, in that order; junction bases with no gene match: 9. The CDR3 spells CASRTGWANTEAFF. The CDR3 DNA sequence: TGTGCCTCGAGGACAGGATGGGCGAACACTGAAGCTTTCTTT.

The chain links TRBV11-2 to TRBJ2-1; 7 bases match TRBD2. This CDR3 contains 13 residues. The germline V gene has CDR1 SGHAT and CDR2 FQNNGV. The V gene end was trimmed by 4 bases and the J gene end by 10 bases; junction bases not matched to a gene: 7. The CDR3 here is CASSSSSGGEQFF. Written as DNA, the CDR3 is TGTGCCAGCAGCTCCTCCTCGGGGGGAGAGCAGTTCTTC. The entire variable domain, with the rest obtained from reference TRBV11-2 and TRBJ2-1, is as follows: EAGVAQSPRYKIIEKRQSVAFWCNPISGHATLYWYQQILGQGPKLLIQFQNNGVVDDSQLPKDRFSAERLKGVDSTLKIQPAKLEDSAVYLCASSSSSGGEQFFGPGTRLTVL.

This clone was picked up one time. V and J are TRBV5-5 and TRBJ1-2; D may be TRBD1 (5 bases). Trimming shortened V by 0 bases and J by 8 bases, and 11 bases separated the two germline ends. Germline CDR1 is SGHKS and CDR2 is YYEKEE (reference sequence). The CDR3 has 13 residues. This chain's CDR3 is CASSLAWTPGYTF. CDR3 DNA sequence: TGTGCCAGCAGCTTGGCCTGGACACCCGGCTACACCTTC.

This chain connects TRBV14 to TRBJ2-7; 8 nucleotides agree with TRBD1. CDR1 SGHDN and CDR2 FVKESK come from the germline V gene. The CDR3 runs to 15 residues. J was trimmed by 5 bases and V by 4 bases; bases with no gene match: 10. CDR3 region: CASSPWGQGANEQYF. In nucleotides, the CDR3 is TGTGCCAGCAGCCCTTGGGGCCAGGGGGCCAACGAGCAGTACTTC.

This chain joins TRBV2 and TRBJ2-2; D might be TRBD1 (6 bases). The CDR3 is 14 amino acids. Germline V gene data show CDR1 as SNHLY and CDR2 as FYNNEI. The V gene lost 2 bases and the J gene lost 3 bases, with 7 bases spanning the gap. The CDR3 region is CASSENRDTGELFF. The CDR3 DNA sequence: TGTGCCAGCAGTGAAAACAGGGACACCGGGGAGCTGTTTTTT.

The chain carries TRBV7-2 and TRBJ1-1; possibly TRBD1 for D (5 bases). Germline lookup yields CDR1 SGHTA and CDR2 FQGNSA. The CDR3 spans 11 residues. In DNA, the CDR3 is TGTGCATCGGGGGTAAACACTGAAGCTTTCTTT. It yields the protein CASGVNTEAFF.

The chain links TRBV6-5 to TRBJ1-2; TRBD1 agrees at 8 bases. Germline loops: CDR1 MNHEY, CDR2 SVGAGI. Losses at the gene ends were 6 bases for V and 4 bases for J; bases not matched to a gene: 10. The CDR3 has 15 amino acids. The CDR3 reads CASRPTGDVFYGYTF. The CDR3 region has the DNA TGTGCCAGCAGACCGACAGGGGACGTGTTCTATGGCTACACCTTC.

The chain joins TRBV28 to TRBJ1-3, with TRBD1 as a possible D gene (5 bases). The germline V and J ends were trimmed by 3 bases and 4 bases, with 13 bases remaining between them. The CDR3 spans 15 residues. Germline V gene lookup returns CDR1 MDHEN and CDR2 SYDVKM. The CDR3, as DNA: TGTGCCAGCAGTTTGGGAGGGGCGCGGGGAAACACCATATATTTT. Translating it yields CASSLGGARGNTIYF.

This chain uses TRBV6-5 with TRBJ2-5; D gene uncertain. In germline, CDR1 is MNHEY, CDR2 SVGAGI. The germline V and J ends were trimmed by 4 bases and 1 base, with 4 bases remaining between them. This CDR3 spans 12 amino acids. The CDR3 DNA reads TGTGCCAGCAGTTCCAGCCAAGAGACCCAGTACTTC. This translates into CASSSSQETQYF.